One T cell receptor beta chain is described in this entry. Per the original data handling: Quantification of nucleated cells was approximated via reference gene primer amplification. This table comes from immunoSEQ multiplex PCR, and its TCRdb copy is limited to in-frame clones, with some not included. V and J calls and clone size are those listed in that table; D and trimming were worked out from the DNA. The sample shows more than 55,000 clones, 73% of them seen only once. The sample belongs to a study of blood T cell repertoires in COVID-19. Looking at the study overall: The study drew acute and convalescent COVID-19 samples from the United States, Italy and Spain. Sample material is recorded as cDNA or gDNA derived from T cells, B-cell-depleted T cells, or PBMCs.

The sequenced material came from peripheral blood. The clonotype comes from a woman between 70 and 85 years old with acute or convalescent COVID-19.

The CDR3 coding sequence is TGTGCCAGCGGCCATCGGACAGACAAGAGCTCCTATAATTCACCCCTCCACTTT. Amino acid sequence: CASGHRTDKSSYNSPLHF. The rearrangement uses TRBV9 and TRBJ1-6; perhaps TRBD1 as D (6 bases). From germline, CDR1 is SGDLS and CDR2 YYNGEE. Trimming shortened V by 7 bases and J by 0 bases, and 20 bases separated the two germline ends. This CDR3 region has 18 residues. The full variable domain, rest sourced from reference TRBV9 and TRBJ1-6, is DSGVTQTPKHLITATGQRVTLRCSPRSGDLSVYWYQQSLDQGLQFLIQYYNGEERAKGNILERFSAQQFPDLHSELNLSSLELGDSALYFCASGHRTDKSSYNSPLHFGNGTRLTVT.